These T cell receptor beta chains were read from a single sample in a study of control samples from healthy donors and cancer patients. Sequenced by immunoSEQ multiplex PCR; TCRdb stores in-frame clones only, minus some. The sample yields 85,000 to 95,000 clones, roughly 90% seen once. Sequenced material: blood. The receptors come from a woman in her 30s in good health. The CDR3 runs from the conserved cysteine through the conserved F or W. The D gene is left open where the match is weak. Only part of the rows carry a size: once, few, many, or a class if the clone is expanded.

j_gene	d_gene	abundance	v_gene	CDR3aa	CDR3nt
TRBJ1-6	.	.	TRBV9	CASSPGAPNSPLHF	TGTGCCAGCAGCCCAGGCGCGCCCAATTCACCCCTCCACTTT
TRBJ2-1	.	.	TRBV12-3/TRBV12-4	CASSENEQFF	TGTGCCAGCAGCGAGAATGAGCAGTTCTTC
TRBJ1-2	.	.	TRBV6-5	CASSYSGGVEGYTF	TGTGCCAGCAGTTACTCCGGCGGGGTTGAAGGCTACACCTTC
TRBJ1-6	.	once	TRBV25-1	CASRRAGAGGSPLHF	TGTGCCAGCAGGAGGGCAGGGGCTGGTGGATCACCCCTCCACTTT
TRBJ2-7	.	.	TRBV10-2	CASSDGARGHYEQYF	TGCGCCAGCAGTGACGGGGCGCGGGGCCACTACGAGCAGTACTTC
TRBJ1-1	.	.	TRBV2	CASSQGENTEAFF	TGTGCCAGCAGTCAGGGAGAGAACACTGAAGCTTTCTTT
TRBJ1-1	.	.	TRBV7-2	CASSPEARVTTEAFF	TGTGCCAGCAGCCCAGAGGCCAGGGTCACTACTGAAGCTTTCTTT
TRBJ2-3	TRBD2	.	TRBV11-2	CASSLASGTSSSTDTQYF	TGTGCCAGCAGCTTGGCTTCCGGGACTAGCAGTAGCACAGATACGCAGTATTTT
TRBJ2-5	.	.	TRBV25-1	CASSELGLEETQYF	TGTGCCAGCAGTGAATTGGGACTTGAAGAGACCCAGTACTTC
TRBJ1-5	.	once	TRBV24-1	CATSDFGAGQPQHF	TGTGCCACCAGTGATTTTGGGGCGGGACAGCCCCAGCATTTT
TRBJ1-4	.	.	TRBV25-1	CASSEQGGYEKLFF	TGTGCCAGCAGTGAACAGGGTGGTTATGAAAAACTGTTTTTT
TRBJ2-7	.	.	TRBV5-1	CASSFEGMVYEQYF	TGCGCCAGCAGCTTCGAAGGGATGGTGTACGAGCAGTACTTC
TRBJ1-4	TRBD1	.	TRBV5-1	CASSQGASNEKLFF	TGCGCCAGCAGCCAGGGGGCTAGTAATGAAAAACTGTTTTTT
TRBJ2-7	.	.	TRBV5-5	CASSLTGTYEQCF	TGTGCCAGCAGCTTGACAGGGACCTACGAGCAGTGCTTC
TRBJ1-4	TRBD1	.	TRBV4-1	CASSQGTGPNEKLFF	TGCGCCAGCAGCCAAGGGACAGGACCCAATGAAAAACTGTTTTTT
TRBJ2-7	TRBD1	.	TRBV5-1	CASSLQGQGLREQYF	TGCGCCAGCAGCTTGCAAGGACAGGGGCTGAGAGAGCAGTACTTC
TRBJ2-5	.	.	TRBV5-4	CASSPPGTAETQYF	TGTGCCAGCAGCCCCCCGGGTACGGCGGAGACCCAGTACTTC
TRBJ1-3	.	.	TRBV19	CASERGSSGNTIYF	TGTGCCAGTGAGAGGGGGAGCTCTGGAAACACCATATATTTT
TRBJ2-3	TRBD1	.	TRBV11-3	CASSRDRVSDTQYF	TGTGCCAGCAGCCGGGACAGGGTTTCAGATACGCAGTATTTT
TRBJ1-2	TRBD1	.	TRBV7-6	CASSPQGAGYTF	TGTGCCAGCAGCCCCCAGGGGGCTGGCTACACCTTC
TRBJ1-3	TRBD1	.	TRBV18	CASSRPGTGRSGNTIYF	TGTGCCAGCTCGCGACCCGGGACAGGGCGCTCTGGAAACACCATATATTTT
TRBJ1-4	.	.	TRBV18	CASSPQHPSLATNEKLFF	TGTGCCAGCTCACCACAACATCCGTCTCTTGCAACTAATGAAAAACTGTTTTTT
TRBJ1-4	.	.	TRBV5-4	CASSRSPDFNEKLFF	TGTGCCAGCAGCCGATCGCCGGACTTTAATGAAAAACTGTTTTTT
TRBJ2-7	.	.	TRBV29-1	CSVELWPSIGEQYF	TGCAGCGTTGAACTGTGGCCGTCGATAGGCGAGCAGTACTTC
TRBJ2-5	.	.	TRBV27	CASRNLPSGETQYF	TGTGCCAGCAGAAACTTACCGTCTGGCGAGACCCAGTACTTC
TRBJ1-2	TRBD1	.	TRBV7-2	CASSSPDRGANYGYTF	TGTGCCAGCAGCTCTCCGGACAGGGGGGCTAACTATGGCTACACCTTC
TRBJ1-5	TRBD1	.	TRBV5-1	CASSLGQGGGQPQHF	TGCGCCAGCAGCTTGGGACAGGGAGGCGGTCAGCCCCAGCATTTT
TRBJ2-1	.	.	TRBV19	CASRTAGHPVEQFF	TGTGCCAGTAGGACAGCGGGACATCCCGTTGAGCAGTTCTTC
TRBJ1-2	.	.	TRBV15	CATSKRQGYTF	TGTGCCACCAGCAAAAGACAGGGCTACACCTTC
TRBJ2-2	TRBD2	.	TRBV5-1	CASSLSHSGGARAGELFF	TGCGCCAGCAGCTTAAGTCATTCGGGGGGAGCACGTGCCGGGGAGCTGTTTTTT
TRBJ2-7	.	.	TRBV19	CASSGQGRVEQYF	TGTGCCAGTAGTGGGCAGGGGAGGGTCGAGCAGTACTTC
TRBJ1-3	.	.	TRBV27	CASSLRDGNTIYF	TGTGCCAGCAGCCTGAGGGATGGAAACACCATATATTTT
TRBJ1-2	.	.	TRBV28	CASSPGGGVGGYTF	TGTGCCAGCAGTCCCGGCGGGGGTGTGGGCGGCTACACCTTC
TRBJ2-7	.	.	TRBV19	CASRQGYEQYF	TGTGCCAGTAGGCAGGGGTACGAGCAGTACTTC
TRBJ1-5	.	.	TRBV19	CASGDLWGQPQHF	TGTGCCAGCGGGGACCTATGGGGTCAGCCCCAGCATTTT
TRBJ2-1	TRBD2	.	TRBV19	CASSIRGAYNEQFF	TGTGCCAGTAGTATACGGGGGGCCTACAATGAGCAGTTCTTC
TRBJ1-1	.	.	TRBV18	CASSSQVNTEAFF	TGTGCCAGCTCTTCCCAAGTGAACACTGAAGCTTTCTTT
TRBJ1-6	.	once	TRBV27	CASSLRGSPLHF	TGTGCCAGCAGTTTACGAGGTTCACCCCTCCACTTT
TRBJ2-1	.	.	TRBV12-3/TRBV12-4	CASGKGTAEQFF	TGTGCCAGCGGAAAGGGGACGGCCGAGCAGTTCTTC